These 30 T cell receptor beta chains share one sample of origin, sequenced in a study of T cell responses to AZD1222 COVID-19 vaccine. The assay was immunoSEQ multiplex PCR, and TCRdb's table has in-frame clones only and misses some. Of 93,000 or so clones in the sample, about 92% were seen once. Sample: peripheral blood, taken on day 0 of AZD1222 vaccination. The receptor source for this set is an adult in good health.

J is TRBJ2-7 and V is TRBV14, with D perhaps matching TRBD1 (6 bases). The germline CDR1 and CDR2 sequences are SGHDN and FVKESK. V lost 4 bases and J 0 bases, leaving 16 bases between the germline ends. The CDR3 length is 16 residues. CDR3 sequence reads: CASSPIDRKSSYEQYF. The CDR3 DNA reads as TGTGCCAGCAGCCCCATAGACAGGAAAAGCTCCTACGAGCAGTACTTC. The full variable domain, in which reference TRBV14 and TRBJ2-7 provide the parts outside the CDR3, is EAGVTQFPSHSVIEKGQTVTLRCDPISGHDNLYWYRRVMGKEIKFLLHFVKESKQDESGMPNNRFLAERTGGTYSTLKVQPAELEDSGVYFCASSPIDRKSSYEQYFGPGTRLTVT.

The chain has TRBV3-1 (or the pseudogene TRBV3-2) and TRBJ2-1, with 9 bases matching TRBD1. V gave up 6 bases and J gave up 12 bases; unmatched junction bases: 15. This CDR3 spans 15 amino acids. CDR1 is LGHDT, CDR2 YNNKEL, per germline (reference sequence). Here the CDR3 DNA reads TGTGCCAGCAGTGGGGGGGACAGGGTTGTGTTGGCGCAGTTCTTC. Amino acids: CASSGGDRVVLAQFF.

The chain recombines TRBV6-5 with TRBJ2-7; TRBD1 aligns across 8 bases. Germline trimming cut 7 bases from V and 3 bases from J; bases unmatched to any gene: 5. Per the germline V gene, CDR1 is MNHEY and CDR2 is SVGAGI. There are 13 residues in the CDR3. The CDR3 DNA sequence: TGTGCCAGCACTAGGACAGGGAGCTACGAGCAGTACTTC. This sequence encodes CASTRTGSYEQYF.

The chain joins TRBV5-6 to TRBJ1-5; TRBD1 matches at 8 bases. CDR3 size: 14 residues. Trimming cost V 4 bases and J 1 base; bases outside gene matches: 1. Germline V gene data show CDR1 as SGHDT and CDR2 as YYEEEE. The CDR3 nucleotides are TGTGCCAGCAGCGGACAGGGCAGCAATCAGCCCCAGCATTTT. Translating it yields CASSGQGSNQPQHF. Full variable domain (rest looked up from reference TRBV5-6 and TRBJ1-5): DAGVTQSPTHLIKTRGQQVTLRCSPKSGHDTVSWYQQALGQGPQFIFQYYEEEERQRGNFPDRFSGHQFPNYSSELNVNALLLGDSALYLCASSGQGSNQPQHFGDGTRLSIL.

The V and J genes are TRBV27 and TRBJ2-7; D is possibly TRBD1 (5 bases). Germline V gives CDR1 MNHEY, CDR2 SMNVEV (reference sequence). This CDR3 is built from 15 residues. Trimming removed 2 bases from V and 4 bases from J, with 15 bases in between. CDR3: CASSLGWQGAYEQYF. CDR3 DNA sequence: TGTGCCAGCAGTTTAGGCTGGCAGGGTGCTTACGAGCAGTACTTC.

The gene calls are TRBV15 and TRBJ1-3, with 7 bases lining up with TRBD1. The CDR3 sequence is 16 residues long. V gave up 1 base and J gave up 1 base; unmatched junction bases: 4. CDR1 is LNHNV, CDR2 YYDKDF, per germline (reference sequence). CDR3 loop: CATSRGNRGSGNTIYF. Here the CDR3 DNA reads TGTGCCACCAGCAGAGGTAACAGGGGATCTGGAAACACCATATATTTT.

This clone was found a few times. The chain links TRBV5-5 to TRBJ2-2; tentatively, D is TRBD2 (5 bases). The CDR3 loop spans 15 amino acids. Germline V gene sequence: CDR1 SGHKS, CDR2 YYEKEE (reference sequence). Trimming pared 2 bases from V and 4 bases from J, leaving 12 bases between. The CDR3: CASSFRGHGTGELFF. In nucleotides, the CDR3 is TGTGCCAGCAGCTTTAGAGGGCACGGCACCGGGGAGCTGTTTTTT.

This chain uses TRBV19 with TRBJ1-6, with D tentatively TRBD1 (5 bases). Germline lookup yields CDR1 LNHDA and CDR2 SQIVND (reference sequence). V lost 6 bases and J 0 bases, leaving 12 bases between the germline ends. This CDR3 spans 16 amino acids. Written as DNA, the CDR3 is TGTGCCAGTAGAAGTACTCAGGGCTCCTATAATTCACCCCTCCACTTT. As protein: CASRSTQGSYNSPLHF.

V and J are TRBV4-2 and TRBJ1-4; D is unresolved. V lost 3 bases, J lost 7 bases, and 6 bases lay in between. The CDR3 is made up of 12 amino acids. CDR1 is LGHNA and CDR2 is YNFKEQ in the germline V gene. The DNA for the CDR3 is TGTGCCAGCAGCCATTGGGGTGAAAAACTGTTTTTT. Residues: CASSHWGEKLFF.

V usage is TRBV6-5 and J usage is TRBJ2-7; D is perhaps TRBD2 (5 bases). Germline V lookup: CDR1 MNHEY, CDR2 SVGAGI. The CDR3 has 13 residues. Trimming removed 0 bases from V and 7 bases from J, with 10 bases in between. CDR3: CASSYSFRGEQYF. The CDR3 DNA follows: TGTGCCAGCAGTTACTCGTTCCGCGGGGAGCAGTACTTC.

The V call is TRBV7-2, the J call TRBJ2-2, with D perhaps matching TRBD1 (6 bases). The germline V gene encodes CDR1 SGHTA and CDR2 FQGNSA. This CDR3 has 14 residues. The V end was cut by 1 base, the J end by 6 bases, with 9 bases between. As DNA, the CDR3 is TGTGCCAGCAGCTTAGTCAGGGGTCCCGGGGAGCTGTTTTTT. Translated: CASSLVRGPGELFF.

The chain couples TRBV27 to TRBJ1-6; no reliable D call. The CDR3 totals 12 residues. Trimming left V 6 bases short and J 13 bases short, with 13 bases between. The germline V gene encodes CDR1 MNHEY and CDR2 SMNVEV (reference sequence). In DNA, the CDR3 is TGTGCCAGCAGAACCCCCCCGGATCCCCTCCACTTT. Translated: CASRTPPDPLHF.

The chain is built from TRBV3-1 (or the pseudogene TRBV3-2) and TRBJ1-1; D is unclear. Per germline, CDR1 LGHDT and CDR2 YNNKEL (reference sequence). This CDR3 has 14 amino acids. V was trimmed by 0 bases and J by 4 bases, leaving 9 bases between them. Here the CDR3 reads CASSQDPSATEAFF. The CDR3, as DNA: TGTGCCAGCAGCCAAGACCCCTCAGCCACTGAAGCTTTCTTT.

The J gene is TRBJ2-4, the V gene TRBV6-5; D is perhaps TRBD2 (6 bases). CDR1 and CDR2 (germline): MNHEY, SVGAGI. The V end lost 6 bases, the J end lost 2 bases, and 14 bases lay between the germline ends. The CDR3 sequence is 15 residues long. In nucleotides, the CDR3 is TGTGCCAGCAGCGAGAGGGCGGGGTCCAAAAACATTCAGTACTTC. It is translated as CASSERAGSKNIQYF.

This chain uses TRBV11-2 with TRBJ1-3; D gene uncertain. Per the germline V gene, CDR1 is SGHAT and CDR2 is FQNNGV. The ends were cut back, 1 base at V and 0 bases at J, with 10 bases in the middle. The CDR3 is made up of 16 amino acids. The CDR3 sequence: CASSLVGQSSGNTIYF. In nucleotides, the CDR3 is TGTGCCAGCAGCTTAGTCGGTCAGTCCTCTGGAAACACCATATATTTT.

The chain joins TRBV5-8 to TRBJ1-2; D call uncertain. Germline CDR1 SGHTS, CDR2 YDEGEE. The CDR3 consists of 12 residues. V lost 0 bases and J lost 8, with 8 bases in between. DNA for the CDR3: TGTGCCAGCAGCTTGGGAAGAGAGGGCTACACCTTC. It is translated as CASSLGREGYTF.

This chain uses TRBV30 with TRBJ1-4; 7 nucleotides line up with TRBD1. Germline CDR1 reads GTSNPN; CDR2 reads SVGIG (reference sequence). The CDR3 is made up of 15 amino acids. V shed 1 base and J 3 bases; nucleotides not matched to a gene: 5. The CDR3 region is CAWSGGGTANEKLFF. The CDR3 region has the DNA TGTGCCTGGAGTGGGGGAGGGACAGCTAATGAAAAACTGTTTTTT.

With regard to this clone: An end of the junction does not agree with germline; a read error may underlie this. CDR3 sequence reads: CASIEQSGSPLHF. The CDR3 coding sequence is TGTGCCAGCATTGAACAGTCCGGTTCACCCCTCCACTTT. The J gene is TRBJ1-6, the V gene TRBV2, with D unclear. Germline lookup yields CDR1 SNHLY and CDR2 FYNNEI. The CDR3 consists of 13 residues.

This chain links TRBV27 with TRBJ2-7; D is unresolved. The CDR3 extends over 15 amino acids. In germline, CDR1 is MNHEY, CDR2 SMNVEV (reference sequence). The V gene lost 3 bases and the J gene lost 4 bases, with 16 bases spanning the gap. CDR3 sequence reads: CASSFLPRADYEQYF. CDR3 bases: TGTGCCAGCAGTTTCCTCCCCCGGGCGGATTACGAGCAGTACTTC.

The chain combines TRBV10-3 with TRBJ1-6; possibly TRBD1 for D (6 bases). The germline V gene encodes CDR1 ENHRY and CDR2 SYGVKD. The ends were cut back, 7 bases at V and 0 bases at J, with 7 bases in the middle. CDR3 length: 14 residues. The CDR3 DNA follows: TGTGCCATCAAGGACAGCTCCTATAATTCACCCCTCCACTTT. This encodes CAIKDSSYNSPLHF.

This chain's CDR3 is CASSLRQGVYEQYF. For the CDR3, the DNA is TGTGCCAGCAGCCTGCGACAGGGAGTCTACGAGCAGTACTTC. J is TRBJ2-7 and V is TRBV13; 7 nucleotides match TRBD1. The CDR3 contains 14 residues. Germline-derived CDR1 and CDR2 are PRHDT and FYEKMQ (reference sequence). Trimming removed 5 bases from V and 3 bases from J; junction bases left unmatched: 7.

The chain uses TRBV18 and TRBJ2-3; 11 nucleotides align to TRBD1. Germline loops: CDR1 KGHSH, CDR2 LQKENI. V was clipped by 4 bases and J by 3 bases; unmatched bases: 6. The CDR3 has 16 amino acids. This chain's CDR3 is CASSHGTGGRTDTQYF. The DNA of the CDR3 is TGTGCCAGCTCACACGGGACAGGGGGGAGGACAGATACGCAGTATTTT.

The CDR3, as DNA: TGTGCCAGCAGCGCAACACTAGCGGGGAATTACAATGAGCAGTTCTTC. Translating it yields CASSATLAGNYNEQFF. The V and J genes are TRBV9 and TRBJ2-1, with 10 nucleotides matching TRBD2. From germline, CDR1 is SGDLS and CDR2 YYNGEE. The CDR3 is made up of 16 amino acids. V shed 3 bases and J 4 bases; nucleotides not matched to a gene: 7.

The chain combines TRBV15 with TRBJ2-3, with TRBD2 as a possible D gene (6 bases). CDR1 is LNHNV and CDR2 is YYDKDF in the germline V gene (reference sequence). This CDR3 contains 14 residues. V was shortened by 0 bases and J by 6 bases, with 10 bases between the two germline ends. CDR3 sequence: CATSRDRRGDTQYF. The CDR3, as DNA: TGTGCCACCAGCAGAGATCGTCGGGGGGATACGCAGTATTTT.

The J gene is TRBJ2-6, the V gene TRBV28, with D perhaps matching TRBD1 (5 bases). The germline V gene encodes CDR1 MDHEN and CDR2 SYDVKM. The CDR3 sequence is 15 residues long. With 6 bases removed from V and 2 bases from J, the gap between germline ends came to 11 bases. The CDR3 nucleotides read TGTGCCAGCAGACCCCAGGGCACTGGGGCCAACGTCCTGACTTTC. Protein product: CASRPQGTGANVLTF.

About this clone: The sample contains more than one DNA sequence encoding this CDR3. The chain combines TRBV3-1 (or the pseudogene TRBV3-2) with TRBJ1-2; D not resolved. Germline V gene lookup returns CDR1 LGHDT and CDR2 YNNKEL (reference sequence). The CDR3 length is 12 residues. Between the trimmed V and J ends, which lost 1 base and 4 bases, there was a span of 4 bases. This CDR3 is CASSQGGYGYTF. As DNA, the CDR3 is TGTGCCAGCAGCCAAGGAGGCTATGGCTACACCTTC.

This chain uses TRBV19 with TRBJ2-1, with D unresolved. The ends were cut back, 9 bases at V and 6 bases at J, with 15 bases in the middle. The length of the CDR3 is 13 residues. Germline CDR1 reads LNHDA; CDR2 reads SQIVND (reference sequence). This CDR3 reads CASCGFSGNEQFF. The DNA for the CDR3 is TGTGCCAGCTGTGGCTTTTCCGGCAATGAGCAGTTCTTC.

This chain links TRBV3-1 (or the pseudogene TRBV3-2) with TRBJ1-1; no reliable D call. The V end was cut by 0 bases, the J end by 0 bases, with 11 bases between. Germline CDR1 reads LGHDT; CDR2 reads YNNKEL (reference sequence). The CDR3 sequence is 16 residues long. The CDR3 is CASSQDLGELNTEAFF. The CDR3 nucleotides read TGTGCCAGCAGCCAAGATCTCGGGGAACTGAACACTGAAGCTTTCTTT.

CDR3 nucleotide sequence: TGTGCCAGCTCACCGGGATGGAACAATGAGCAGTTCTTC. Translated: CASSPGWNNEQFF. The chain is built from TRBV18 and TRBJ2-1; the D is unclear. Trimming removed 3 bases from V and 5 bases from J, with 8 bases in between. CDR1 and CDR2 (germline): KGHSH, LQKENI. CDR3 length equals 13 residues. The full variable domain, with the rest looked up from reference TRBV18 and TRBJ2-1, is NAGVMQNPRHLVRRRGQEARLRCSPMKGHSHVYWYRQLPEEGLKFMVYLQKENIIDESGMPKERFSAEFPKEGPSILRIQQVVRGDSAAYFCASSPGWNNEQFFGPGTRLTVL.

This clone was counted a few times. V and J are TRBV6-5 and TRBJ1-3; 7 nucleotides agree with TRBD1. Germline assignment: CDR1 MNHEY and CDR2 SVGAGI. After removal of 7 bases from V and 4 bases from J, the junction contained 10 bases not matched to a gene. The CDR3 has 15 residues. In DNA, the CDR3 is TGTGCCAGCACCAGAACAGGGGCGTCCGGAAACACCATATATTTT. Translating gives CASTRTGASGNTIYF.